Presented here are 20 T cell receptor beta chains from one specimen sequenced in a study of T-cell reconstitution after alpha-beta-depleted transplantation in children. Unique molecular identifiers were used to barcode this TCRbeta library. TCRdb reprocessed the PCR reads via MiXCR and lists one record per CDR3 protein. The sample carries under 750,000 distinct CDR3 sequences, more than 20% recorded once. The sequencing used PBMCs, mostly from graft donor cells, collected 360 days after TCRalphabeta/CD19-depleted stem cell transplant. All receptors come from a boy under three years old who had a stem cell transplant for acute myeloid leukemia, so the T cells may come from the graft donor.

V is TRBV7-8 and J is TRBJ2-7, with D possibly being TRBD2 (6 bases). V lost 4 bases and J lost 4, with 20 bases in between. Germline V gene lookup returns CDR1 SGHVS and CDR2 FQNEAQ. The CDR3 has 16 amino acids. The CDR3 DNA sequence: TGTGCCAGCAGCTCGAATCTCTGGCGGGACTCATACGAGCAGTACTTC. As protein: CASSSNLWRDSYEQYF.

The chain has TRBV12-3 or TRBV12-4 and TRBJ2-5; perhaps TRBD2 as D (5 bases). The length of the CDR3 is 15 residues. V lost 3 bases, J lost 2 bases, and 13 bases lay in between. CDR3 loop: CASSFRGIRQETQYF. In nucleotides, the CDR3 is TGTGCCAGCAGTTTCCGAGGGATAAGGCAAGAGACCCAGTACTTC.

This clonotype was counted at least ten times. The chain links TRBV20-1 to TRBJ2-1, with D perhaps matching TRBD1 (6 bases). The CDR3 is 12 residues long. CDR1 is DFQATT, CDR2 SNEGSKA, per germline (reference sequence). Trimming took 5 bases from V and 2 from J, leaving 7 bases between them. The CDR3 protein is CSAGDTYNEQFF. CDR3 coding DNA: TGCAGTGCTGGGGACACCTACAATGAGCAGTTCTTC.

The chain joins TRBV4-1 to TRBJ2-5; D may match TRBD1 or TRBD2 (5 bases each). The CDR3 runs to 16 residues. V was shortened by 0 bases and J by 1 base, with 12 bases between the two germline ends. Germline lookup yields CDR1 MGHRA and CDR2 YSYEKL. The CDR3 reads CASSQERGAIQETQYF. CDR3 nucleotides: TGCGCCAGCAGCCAAGAGAGAGGGGCGATCCAAGAGACCCAGTACTTC.

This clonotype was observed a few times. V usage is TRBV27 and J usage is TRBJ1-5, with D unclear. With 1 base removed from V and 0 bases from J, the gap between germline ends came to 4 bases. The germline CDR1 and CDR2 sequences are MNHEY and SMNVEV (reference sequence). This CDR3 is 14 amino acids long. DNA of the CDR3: TGTGCCAGCAGTTTATACGGTAGCAATCAGCCCCAGCATTTT. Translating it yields CASSLYGSNQPQHF.

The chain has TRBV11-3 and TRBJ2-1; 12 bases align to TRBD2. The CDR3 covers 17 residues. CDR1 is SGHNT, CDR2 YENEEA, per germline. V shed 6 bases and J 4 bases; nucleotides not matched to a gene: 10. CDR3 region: CASRRTSGITPYNEQFF. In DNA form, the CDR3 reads TGTGCCAGCAGGCGGACTAGCGGGATTACCCCATACAATGAGCAGTTCTTC.

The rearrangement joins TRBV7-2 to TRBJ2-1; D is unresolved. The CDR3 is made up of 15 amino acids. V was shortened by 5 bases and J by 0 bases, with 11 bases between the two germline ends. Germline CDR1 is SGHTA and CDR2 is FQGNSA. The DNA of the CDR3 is TGTGCCAGCAGCCTGGACGTTTCCTCCTACAATGAGCAGTTCTTC. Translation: CASSLDVSSYNEQFF.

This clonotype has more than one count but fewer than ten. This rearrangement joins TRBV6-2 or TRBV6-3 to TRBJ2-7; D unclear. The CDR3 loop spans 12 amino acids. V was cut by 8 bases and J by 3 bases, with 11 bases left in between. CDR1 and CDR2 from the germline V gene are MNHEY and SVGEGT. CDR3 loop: CASGNKVYEQYF. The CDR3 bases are TGTGCCAGCGGCAATAAGGTCTACGAGCAGTACTTC.

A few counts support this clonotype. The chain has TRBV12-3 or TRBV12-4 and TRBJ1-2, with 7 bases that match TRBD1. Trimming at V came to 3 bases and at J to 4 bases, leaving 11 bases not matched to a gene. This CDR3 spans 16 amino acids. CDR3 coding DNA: TGTGCCAGCAGTTTCGGAGGGATTGGGACAGCCTATGGCTACACCTTC. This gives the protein CASSFGGIGTAYGYTF.

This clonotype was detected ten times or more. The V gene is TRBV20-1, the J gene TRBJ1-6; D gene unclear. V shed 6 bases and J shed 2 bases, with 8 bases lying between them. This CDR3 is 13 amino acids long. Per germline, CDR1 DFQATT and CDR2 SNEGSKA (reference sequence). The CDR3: CSARSAYNSPLHF. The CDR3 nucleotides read TGCAGTGCCAGGTCCGCCTATAATTCACCCCTCCACTTT.

The CDR3 reads CASSSSQTRVMRETQYF. In DNA form, the CDR3 reads TGTGCCAGCAGTTCGAGCCAAACCAGGGTTATGAGAGAGACCCAGTACTTC. J is TRBJ2-5 and V is TRBV12-3 or TRBV12-4, with D perhaps TRBD1 (5 bases). The ends were cut back, 4 bases at V and 4 bases at J, with 22 bases in the middle. The CDR3 sequence is 17 residues long.

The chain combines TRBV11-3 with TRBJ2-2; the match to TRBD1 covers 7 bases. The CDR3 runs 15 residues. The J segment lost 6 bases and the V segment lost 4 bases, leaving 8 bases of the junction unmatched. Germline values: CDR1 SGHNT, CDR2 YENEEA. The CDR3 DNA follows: TGTGCCAGCAGCTCAGAAGACAGGGACCCCGGGGAGCTGTTTTTT. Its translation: CASSSEDRDPGELFF.

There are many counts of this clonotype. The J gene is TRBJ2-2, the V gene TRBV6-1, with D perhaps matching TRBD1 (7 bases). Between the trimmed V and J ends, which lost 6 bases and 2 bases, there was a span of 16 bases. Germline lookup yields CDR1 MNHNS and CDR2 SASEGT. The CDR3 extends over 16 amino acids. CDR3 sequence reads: CASRTGRLGNTGELFF. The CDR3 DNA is TGTGCCAGCAGGACAGGGAGACTAGGAAACACCGGGGAGCTGTTTTTT.

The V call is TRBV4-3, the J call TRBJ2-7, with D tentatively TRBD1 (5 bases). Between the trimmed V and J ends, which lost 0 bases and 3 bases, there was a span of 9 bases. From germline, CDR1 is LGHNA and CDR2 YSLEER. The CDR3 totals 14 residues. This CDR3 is CASSQDLTVYEQYF. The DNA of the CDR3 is TGCGCCAGCAGCCAAGATCTGACAGTCTACGAGCAGTACTTC.

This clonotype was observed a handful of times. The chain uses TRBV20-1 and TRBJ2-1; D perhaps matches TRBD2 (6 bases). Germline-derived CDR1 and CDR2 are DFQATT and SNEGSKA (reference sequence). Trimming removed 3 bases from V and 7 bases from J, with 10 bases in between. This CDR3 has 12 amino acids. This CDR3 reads CSARKDYNEQFF. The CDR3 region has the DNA TGCAGTGCTAGGAAGGACTATAATGAGCAGTTCTTC.

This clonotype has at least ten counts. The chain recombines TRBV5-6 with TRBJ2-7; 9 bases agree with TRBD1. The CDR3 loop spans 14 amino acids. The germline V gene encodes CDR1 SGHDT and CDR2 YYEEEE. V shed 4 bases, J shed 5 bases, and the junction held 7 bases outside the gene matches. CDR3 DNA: TGTGCCAGCAGCCTAGGGACAGGGAACGACGAGCAGTACTTC. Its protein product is CASSLGTGNDEQYF.

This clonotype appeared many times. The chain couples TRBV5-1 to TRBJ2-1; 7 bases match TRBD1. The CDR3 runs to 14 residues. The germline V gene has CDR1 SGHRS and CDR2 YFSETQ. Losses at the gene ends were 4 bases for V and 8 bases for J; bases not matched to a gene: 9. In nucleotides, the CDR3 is TGCGCCAGCAGCCCCGGACAGGTGGTCGATGAGCAGTTCTTC. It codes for CASSPGQVVDEQFF.

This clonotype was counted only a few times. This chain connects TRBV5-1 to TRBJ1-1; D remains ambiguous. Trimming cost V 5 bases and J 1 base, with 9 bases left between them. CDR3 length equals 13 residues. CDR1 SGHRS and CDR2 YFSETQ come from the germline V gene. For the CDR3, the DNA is TGCGCCAGCAGTTCTGGTTGGAACACTGAAGCTTTCTTT. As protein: CASSSGWNTEAFF.

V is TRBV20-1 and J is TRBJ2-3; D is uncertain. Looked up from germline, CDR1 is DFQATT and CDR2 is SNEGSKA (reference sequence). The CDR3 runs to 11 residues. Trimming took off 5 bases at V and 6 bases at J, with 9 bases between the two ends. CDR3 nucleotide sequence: TGCAGTGCTCTGGGCGTGGATACGCAGTATTTT. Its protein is CSALGVDTQYF.

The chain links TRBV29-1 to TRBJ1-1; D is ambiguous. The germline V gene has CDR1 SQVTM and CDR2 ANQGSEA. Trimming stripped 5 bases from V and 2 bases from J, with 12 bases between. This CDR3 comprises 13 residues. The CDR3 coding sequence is TGCAGCGTTACCCTCGAAGTTAACACTGAAGCTTTCTTT. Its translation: CSVTLEVNTEAFF.